Below, 14 T cell receptor beta chains from the same sample are listed, as sequenced in a study of blood T cell repertoires in COVID-19. The table came from immunoSEQ multiplex PCR; TCRdb's copy has only in-frame clones and leaves some out. The sample yields roughly 140,000 clones, around nine tenths seen once. Sequencing was done on a sample of peripheral blood. The receptors were sampled from a woman in her thirties or forties with acute or convalescent COVID-19.

The chain employs TRBV11-2 and TRBJ2-7; 14 bases align to TRBD2. The CDR3 has 16 residues. J gave up 5 bases and V 6 bases, and 9 bases lay outside the gene matches. Germline loops: CDR1 SGHAT, CDR2 FQNNGV. The CDR3 sequence: CASRSPGLAGVDEQYF. The CDR3 DNA is TGTGCCAGCAGATCCCCGGGACTAGCGGGAGTGGACGAGCAGTACTTC. Looking up the rest from reference TRBV11-2 and TRBJ2-7 gives the full variable domain: EAGVAQSPRYKIIEKRQSVAFWCNPISGHATLYWYQQILGQGPKLLIQFQNNGVVDDSQLPKDRFSAERLKGVDSTLKIQPAKLEDSAVYLCASRSPGLAGVDEQYFGPGTRLTVT.

This clone was seen a few times. The V and J genes are TRBV5-1 and TRBJ1-2, with 7 bases matching TRBD1. V shed 5 bases, J shed 7 bases, and the junction held 8 bases outside the gene matches. Germline V gene sequence: CDR1 SGHRS, CDR2 YFSETQ. The CDR3 is 13 residues long. CDR3 coding DNA: TGCGCCAGCAGAGTTGACAGGGACGGTGGCTACACCTTC. Its translation is CASRVDRDGGYTF.

This clone has only a few counts. The chain links TRBV27 to TRBJ1-6, with a weak D call TRBD1 (5 bases). V was pared by 3 bases and J by 5 bases, with 11 bases between. Looked up from germline, CDR1 is MNHEY and CDR2 is SMNVEV (reference sequence). This CDR3 spans 15 amino acids. The DNA of the CDR3 is TGTGCCAGCAGTTTTTTATGGGGCGATAATTCACCCCTCCACTTT. Translating it yields CASSFLWGDNSPLHF.

The genes are TRBV30 and TRBJ1-1; D is possibly TRBD1 (6 bases). The V gene's germline CDR1 is GTSNPN and CDR2 SVGIG (reference sequence). V was pared by 5 bases and J by 4 bases, with 26 bases between. The CDR3 contains 17 residues. In DNA, the CDR3 is TGTGCCTGGGCATCCCCGGGGGGGCCGTTCCACGGCACTGAAGCTTTCTTT. It yields the protein CAWASPGGPFHGTEAFF.

The chain is built from TRBV27 and TRBJ1-2, with D possibly being TRBD1 (6 bases). Germline V CDR1 and CDR2: MNHEY, SMNVEV (reference sequence). The CDR3 runs 16 residues. The V and J ends lost 4 bases and 2 bases respectively, with 17 bases between them. The CDR3 region has the DNA TGTGCCAGCAGTTCCCTACCTCGGCAGGGGAACTATGGCTACACCTTC. Residues: CASSSLPRQGNYGYTF.

The V call is TRBV6-5, the J call TRBJ1-6, with TRBD1 matching 7 bases. CDR3 length: 13 residues. The germline V gene has CDR1 MNHEY and CDR2 SVGAGI. V lost 5 bases and J lost 8; bases outside the gene matches: 3. This CDR3 reads CASSRDRDSPLHF. DNA for the CDR3: TGTGCCAGCAGTCGAGACAGGGATTCACCCCTCCACTTT.

This clone was picked up one time. This sequence joins TRBV5-4 and TRBJ1-1, with 10 nucleotides matching TRBD1. V lost 3 bases and J lost 0; bases outside the gene matches: 5. CDR1 and CDR2 from the germline V gene are SGHNT and YYREEE (reference sequence). This CDR3 has 16 residues. This chain's CDR3 is CASSSPGQGLNTEAFF. The DNA of the CDR3 is TGTGCCAGCAGCTCCCCGGGACAGGGGCTGAACACTGAAGCTTTCTTT.

This clone was observed a single time. CDR3 sequence (DNA): TGTGCTAGTGGTTTCCTTCAGGACAGAGGCAATCAGCCCCAGCATTTT. Translation gives CASGFLQDRGNQPQHF. The chain has TRBV12-5 and TRBJ1-5; D perhaps matches TRBD1 (6 bases). Looked up from germline, CDR1 is LGHNT and CDR2 is FRNRAP. This CDR3 is built from 16 residues. Between the trimmed V and J ends, which lost 3 bases and 2 bases, there was a span of 14 bases.

The chain recombines TRBV9 with TRBJ2-2; perhaps TRBD2 as D (5 bases). The V gene's germline CDR1 is SGDLS and CDR2 YYNGEE. The CDR3 loop spans 15 amino acids. Trimming took off 4 bases at V and 6 bases at J, with 16 bases between the two ends. In DNA, the CDR3 is TGTGCCAGCAGCCTCGAACGGGGTCGGGCCGGGGAGCTGTTTTTT. It encodes CASSLERGRAGELFF.

The chain is built from TRBV6-1 and TRBJ2-7; TRBD2 matches at 8 bases. The V gene end was trimmed by 2 bases and the J gene end by 4 bases; junction bases not matched to a gene: 10. The CDR3 is 16 amino acids. Germline CDR1 reads MNHNS; CDR2 reads SASEGT. The CDR3 protein is CASSEWERGMGYEQYF. Here the CDR3 DNA reads TGTGCCAGCAGTGAATGGGAGCGGGGGATGGGATACGAGCAGTACTTC.

J is TRBJ1-1 and V is TRBV11-2, with 8 bases lining up with TRBD1. V trimming: 6 bases; J trimming: 5 bases; junction bases outside the gene matches: 11. CDR1 is SGHAT, CDR2 FQNNGV, per germline. The CDR3 loop spans 15 amino acids. CDR3 region: CASSRLTGGGTEAFF. In DNA form, the CDR3 reads TGTGCCAGCAGTCGCCTTACAGGGGGTGGGACTGAAGCTTTCTTT.

The rearrangement links TRBV4-2 to TRBJ2-2, with TRBD2 identical over 7 bases. Germline trimming cut 3 bases from V and 2 bases from J; bases unmatched to any gene: 6. The CDR3 is 16 residues long. In germline, CDR1 is LGHNA, CDR2 YNFKEQ. The CDR3 bases are TGTGCCAGCAGCCAGGTGGGAGGGAGAAACACCGGGGAGCTGTTTTTT. Translated: CASSQVGGRNTGELFF.

The rearrangement joins TRBV12-2 to TRBJ2-1; the D call TRBD1 from the table was never checked on the DNA. TRBV12-2 is an annotated pseudogene. This CDR3 has 17 residues. DNA of the CDR3: TGTGCAAGTCGCCCCCCGGAAGGGGGAAGCTCCTACAATGAGCAGTTCTTC. It translates to CASRPPEGGSSYNEQFF.

The chain recombines TRBV6-1 with TRBJ2-1; the D gene is possibly TRBD1 (6 bases). Trimming took off 4 bases at V and 1 base at J, with 14 bases between the two ends. The CDR3 loop spans 16 amino acids. From germline, CDR1 is MNHNS and CDR2 SASEGT. CDR3 amino acids: CASSASAGVSYNEQFF. The CDR3 DNA reads as TGTGCCAGCAGTGCGTCGGCAGGGGTTTCCTACAATGAGCAGTTCTTC.